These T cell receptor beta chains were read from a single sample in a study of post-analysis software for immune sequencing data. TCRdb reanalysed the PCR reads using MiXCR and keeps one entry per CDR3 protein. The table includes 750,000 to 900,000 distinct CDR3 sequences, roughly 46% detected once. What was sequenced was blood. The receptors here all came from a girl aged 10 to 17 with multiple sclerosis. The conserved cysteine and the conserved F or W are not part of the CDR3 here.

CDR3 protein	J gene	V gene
ASSGRGYT	TRBJ1-2	TRBV9
ASGRARAGEQF	TRBJ2-1	TRBV7-3
ASSEALAGRVYEQY	TRBJ2-7	TRBV11-2
GVEELGQGAYEQY	TRBJ2-7	TRBV29-1
SAGAGNKPYEQY	TRBJ2-7	TRBV20-1
ASSLLAGGLTSYEQY	TRBJ2-7	TRBV7-9
ASRPPTDETQY	TRBJ2-5	TRBV12-3/TRBV12-4
ASSYIQETSGNPYEQY	TRBJ2-7	TRBV12-3/TRBV12-4
ASSGSGTSGSRRTQY	TRBJ2-3	TRBV9
SATSSGFGETQY	TRBJ2-5	TRBV20-1
ASTPRDPSYEQY	TRBJ2-7	TRBV27
ASSRSHREFGETQY	TRBJ2-5	TRBV7-6
ASRPGTEETQY	TRBJ2-5	TRBV27
AISEPPGRGDTEAF	TRBJ1-1	TRBV10-3
AALGIDTNYGYT	TRBJ1-2	TRBV10-3
ASSPNRPPSTDTQY	TRBJ2-3	TRBV7-8
ASSPEGQTYEQY	-	TRBV27
ASSLNSPRGRDTEAF	TRBJ1-1	TRBV12-3/TRBV12-4
ASSWLAGGGEQF	TRBJ2-1	TRBV28
SAYLAGVADTQY	TRBJ2-3	TRBV20-1
ASSFGQGPNTEAF	TRBJ1-1	TRBV12-3/TRBV12-4
ASSHSAGEQY	TRBJ2-7	TRBV18
ASSTSGSLYEQY	TRBJ2-7	TRBV9
ASSYSHSANAEAF	TRBJ1-1	TRBV6-5
ASSIGGGYNEQF	TRBJ2-1	TRBV13
ASILRQGGNAGELF	TRBJ2-2	TRBV5-5
ASSFGGGSPLH	TRBJ1-6	TRBV7-2
ASSFGGFTDTQY	TRBJ2-3	TRBV12-3/TRBV12-4
SVHELEGGGGGYT	TRBJ1-2	TRBV29-1